These 23 T cell receptor beta chains originate from one sample sequenced in a study of radiotherapy plus CTLA-4 blockade in lung cancer. The assay was immunoSEQ multiplex PCR, and TCRdb's table has in-frame clones only and misses some. In the table there are about 39,000 clones, 75% to 80% of which are singletons. The specimen comprised peripheral blood, sampled from a patient treated with radiotherapy plus ipilimumab. Every receptor here comes from a human donor with non-small cell lung cancer that progressed on radiotherapy plus ipilimumab.

J is TRBJ2-2 and V is TRBV7-8; the match to TRBD2 covers 7 bases. With 5 bases clipped from V and 1 base from J, the junction kept 4 bases outside the gene matches. Per germline, CDR1 SGHVS and CDR2 FQNEAQ. The CDR3 runs 15 residues. The CDR3 sequence: CASSRSGGNTGELFF. CDR3 coding DNA: TGTGCCAGCAGCCGCTCGGGGGGGAACACCGGGGAGCTGTTTTTT.

This chain joins TRBV7-9 and TRBJ2-5; a weak D match, TRBD1 (6 bases). Germline CDR1 is SEHNR and CDR2 is FQNEAQ (reference sequence). The CDR3 is 15 residues long. The germline V and J ends were trimmed by 5 bases and 5 bases, with 18 bases remaining between them. CDR3 loop: CASSQTTGSSETQYF. CDR3 sequence (DNA): TGTGCCAGCAGCCAAACCACAGGGTCCAGCGAGACCCAGTACTTC.

The genes are TRBV27 and TRBJ1-1, with 7 bases aligning to TRBD1. Germline CDR1 and CDR2: MNHEY and SMNVEV (reference sequence). The J segment lost 5 bases and the V segment lost 6 bases, leaving 6 bases of the junction unmatched. This CDR3 region has 13 residues. The CDR3: CASSDRVGTEAFF. DNA of the CDR3: TGTGCCAGCAGCGACAGGGTCGGAACTGAAGCTTTCTTT.

The rearrangement uses TRBV27 and TRBJ1-1, with 10 bases aligning to TRBD1. Germline V gene lookup returns CDR1 MNHEY and CDR2 SMNVEV (reference sequence). V lost 5 bases to trimming and J lost 6 bases; unmatched junction nucleotides: 6. The CDR3 totals 14 residues. The CDR3 loop reads CASSTGTGVSEAFF. CDR3 DNA sequence: TGTGCCAGCAGTACCGGGACAGGGGTCTCTGAAGCTTTCTTT.

This clone was counted between two and nine times. The rearrangement uses TRBV7-2 and TRBJ2-5; 12 bases agree with TRBD2. Germline V gene sequence: CDR1 SGHTA, CDR2 FQGNSA. This CDR3 is built from 15 residues. J gave up 6 bases and V 5 bases, and 7 bases lay outside the gene matches. In DNA, the CDR3 is TGTGCCAGCAGCAAACTAGCGGGGGGTTTGAAGACCCAGTACTTC. Its translation is CASSKLAGGLKTQYF.

The J gene is TRBJ2-7, the V gene TRBV2, with 8 bases matching TRBD1. The ends lost 6 bases at V and 3 bases at J; junction bases unmatched: 4. The V gene's germline CDR1 is SNHLY and CDR2 FYNNEI. This CDR3 comprises 13 residues. CDR3 region: CASSTDRGYEQYF. The CDR3 DNA reads TGTGCCAGCAGCACCGACAGGGGCTACGAGCAGTACTTC.

As DNA, the CDR3 is TGCAGCGGACAACTGGCCGGGGGCACTGAAGCTTTCTTT. It translates to CSGQLAGGTEAFF. The chain recombines TRBV29-1 with TRBJ1-1; D possibly corresponds to TRBD1 (5 bases). The CDR3 spans 13 residues. Trimming cost V 7 bases and J 4 bases, with 16 bases left between them. Germline V lookup: CDR1 SQVTM, CDR2 ANQGSEA.

This chain connects TRBV27 to TRBJ2-5; TRBD1 might be the D (5 bases). The V and J ends lost 5 bases and 7 bases respectively, with 14 bases between them. The germline V gene encodes CDR1 MNHEY and CDR2 SMNVEV (reference sequence). The length of the CDR3 is 13 residues. The CDR3 is CASSAPGLGTQYF. The CDR3 DNA sequence: TGTGCCAGCAGTGCCCCAGGGTTGGGGACCCAGTACTTC.

This clone showed up just a few times. The chain combines TRBV9 with TRBJ1-1, with D perhaps matching TRBD1 (6 bases). Germline lookup yields CDR1 SGDLS and CDR2 YYNGEE. Trimming cost V 3 bases and J 1 base, with 7 bases left between them. The CDR3 is made up of 13 amino acids. In nucleotides, the CDR3 is TGTGCCAGCAGCGCACAGGGGAACACTGAAGCTTTCTTT. It specifies CASSAQGNTEAFF.

This sequence joins TRBV2 and TRBJ2-5; tentative D call: TRBD2 (6 bases). The CDR3 loop spans 12 amino acids. The germline V and J ends were trimmed by 8 bases and 0 bases, with 7 bases remaining between them. Per the germline V gene, CDR1 is SNHLY and CDR2 is FYNNEI. This chain's CDR3 is CASRGYQETQYF. The DNA of the CDR3 is TGTGCCAGCCGGGGGTACCAAGAGACCCAGTACTTC. Based on the CDR3 plus reference TRBV2 and TRBJ2-5, the full variable domain is EPEVTQTPSHQVTQMGQEVILRCVPISNHLYFYWYRQILGQKVEFLVSFYNNEISEKSEIFDDQFSVERPDGSNFTLKIRSTKLEDSAMYFCASRGYQETQYFGPGTRLLVL.

J is TRBJ2-6 and V is TRBV28, with 14 bases fitting TRBD2. V was pared by 5 bases and J by 4 bases, with 10 bases of the junction left unmatched. The CDR3 has 19 amino acids. From germline, CDR1 is MDHEN and CDR2 SYDVKM. The CDR3 coding sequence is TGTGCCAGCAGTCCCCGACTAGCGGGGGGGCCGGAAGGGGCCAACGTCCTGACTTTC. Residues: CASSPRLAGGPEGANVLTF.

The chain uses TRBV7-3 and TRBJ2-3, with 16 bases aligning to TRBD2. After removal of 5 bases from V and 3 bases from J, the junction contained 5 bases not matched to a gene. The CDR3 loop spans 17 amino acids. The germline gives CDR1 SGHTA, CDR2 FQGTGA. The CDR3 nucleotides read TGTGCCAGCAGCCCCCAGGGACTAGCGGGGGGGACAGATACGCAGTATTTT. It encodes CASSPQGLAGGTDTQYF.

The rearrangement uses TRBV11-2 and TRBJ2-4; 9 bases line up with TRBD2. Germline CDR1 and CDR2: SGHAT and FQNNGV. V lost 1 base, J lost 5 bases, and 3 bases stayed unmatched. This CDR3 has 15 amino acids. CDR3 region: CASSLASSGENIQYF. CDR3 bases: TGTGCCAGCAGCTTAGCATCTAGCGGGGAAAACATTCAGTACTTC.

This chain joins TRBV7-2 and TRBJ1-5, with a weak D call TRBD1 (5 bases). Germline loops: CDR1 SGHTA, CDR2 FQGNSA. With 0 bases removed from V and 0 bases from J, the gap between germline ends came to 12 bases. CDR3 length equals 17 residues. The CDR3 coding sequence is TGTGCCAGCAGCTTAGCATCGCGGACAAATAGCAATCAGCCCCAGCATTTT. Amino acid sequence: CASSLASRTNSNQPQHF.

The rearrangement uses TRBV11-3 and TRBJ2-7, with 7 bases fitting TRBD1. The CDR3 loop spans 15 amino acids. V shed 1 base and J 0 bases; nucleotides not matched to a gene: 3. Germline V CDR1 and CDR2: SGHNT, YENEEA. CDR3 amino acids: CASSLGRGSSYEQYF. The CDR3 DNA reads TGTGCCAGCAGCTTAGGCAGGGGGAGCTCCTACGAGCAGTACTTC.

The rearrangement links TRBV7-2 to TRBJ1-4; 8 bases fit TRBD1. Losses at the gene ends were 2 bases for V and 8 bases for J; bases not matched to a gene: 7. This CDR3 has 15 residues. Germline CDR1 is SGHTA and CDR2 is FQGNSA. The CDR3: CASSLLGQGSEKLFF. DNA of the CDR3: TGTGCCAGCAGCTTACTTGGACAGGGTTCCGAAAAACTGTTTTTT.

The sample holds one count of this clone. The chain has TRBV25-1 and TRBJ2-3; 9 nucleotides agree with TRBD2. Trimming cost V 3 bases and J 14 bases; bases outside gene matches: 12. The CDR3 is 14 amino acids. The germline gives CDR1 MGHDK, CDR2 SYGVNS. In nucleotides, the CDR3 is TGTGCCAGCAGTGACCGGACTAGCGACCCGACGGTGTATTTT. Its protein is CASSDRTSDPTVYF.

The chain employs TRBV2 and TRBJ1-6; D possibly corresponds to TRBD1 (5 bases). Trimming shortened V by 2 bases and J by 7 bases, and 18 bases separated the two germline ends. This CDR3 has 17 residues. The germline gives CDR1 SNHLY, CDR2 FYNNEI. CDR3 bases: TGTGCCAGCAGTGAACAAGGGAGCACTGGGGGGAATTCACCCCTCCACTTT. It encodes CASSEQGSTGGNSPLHF. Variable domain in full (rest from reference TRBV2 and TRBJ1-6): EPEVTQTPSHQVTQMGQEVILRCVPISNHLYFYWYRQILGQKVEFLVSFYNNEISEKSEIFDDQFSVERPDGSNFTLKIRSTKLEDSAMYFCASSEQGSTGGNSPLHFGNGTRLTVT.

This rearrangement joins TRBV27 to TRBJ1-1; 8 nucleotides agree with TRBD1. Germline values: CDR1 MNHEY, CDR2 SMNVEV (reference sequence). The CDR3 has 14 amino acids. V shed 2 bases and J 5 bases; nucleotides not matched to a gene: 4. CDR3 loop: CASSLGQGVTEAFF. The CDR3 DNA sequence: TGTGCCAGCAGTTTAGGACAGGGTGTAACTGAAGCTTTCTTT.

V and J are TRBV19 and TRBJ1-6; D possibly corresponds to TRBD1 (5 bases). CDR3 length: 15 amino acids. With 7 bases removed from V and 5 bases from J, the gap between germline ends came to 15 bases. Germline CDR1 is LNHDA and CDR2 is SQIVND (reference sequence). Written as DNA, the CDR3 is TGTGCCAGTAACCAGCGGAGGGGTGATAATTCACCCCTCCACTTT. Protein sequence: CASNQRRGDNSPLHF.

This chain connects TRBV29-1 to TRBJ1-1; D might be TRBD1 (6 bases). Germline V gene sequence: CDR1 SQVTM, CDR2 ANQGSEA. CDR3 length equals 13 residues. Deletions cut 6 bases from V and 1 base from J, with 12 bases between. The CDR3 is CSVSGGRNTEAFF. CDR3 DNA: TGCAGCGTCTCTGGGGGCCGGAACACTGAAGCTTTCTTT.

This clone was recorded a few times. This chain joins TRBV7-3 and TRBJ2-2; 9 bases agree with TRBD1. Per the germline V gene, CDR1 is SGHTA and CDR2 is FQGTGA. The CDR3 contains 15 residues. Unmatched junction bases numbered 3, after V lost 6 bases and J lost 1 base. CDR3 amino acids: CASRMDRGNTGELFF. The CDR3 DNA reads as TGTGCCAGCAGGATGGACAGGGGGAACACCGGGGAGCTGTTTTTT.

The chain couples TRBV5-8 to TRBJ2-1; D is ambiguous. With 6 bases removed from V and 4 bases from J, the gap between germline ends came to 11 bases. The CDR3 sequence is 13 residues long. Looked up from germline, CDR1 is SGHTS and CDR2 is YDEGEE. The CDR3 is CASTGPPYNEQFF. In DNA form, the CDR3 reads TGTGCCAGCACGGGTCCTCCTTACAATGAGCAGTTCTTC. The full variable domain, in which reference TRBV5-8 and TRBJ2-1 provide the parts outside the CDR3, is EAGVTQSPTHLIKTRGQQATLRCSPISGHTSVYWYQQALGLGLQFLLWYDEGEERNRGNFPPRFSGRQFPNYSSELNVNALELEDSALYLCASTGPPYNEQFFGPGTRLTVL.